This T cell receptor (beta chain) comes out of a study of blood T cell repertoires in COVID-19. The assay was immunoSEQ multiplex PCR, and TCRdb's table has in-frame clones only and misses some. The sample records 150,000 to 200,000 clones, just under 90% being singletons. There are 13 residues in the CDR3. Germline V gives CDR1 LGHDT, CDR2 YNNKEL (reference sequence). J was trimmed by 9 bases and V by 3 bases; bases with no gene match: 7. This TCR came from a man between 18 and 35 years old with active or convalescent COVID-19. The sample consisted of peripheral blood. The V gene is TRBV3-1 (or the pseudogene TRBV3-2), the J gene TRBJ2-7, with 8 bases lining up with TRBD1. The chain's CDR3 is CASSQAPGGTQYV. The CDR3 nucleotides are TGTGCCAGCAGCCAGGCCCCAGGGGGCACGCAGTACGTC.